Presented here are 29 T cell receptor beta chains from one specimen sequenced in a study of cytomegalovirus exposure and HLA in healthy donors. Primers: 60 Vbeta forward and 13 Jbeta reverse. The method was immunoSEQ multiplex PCR; TCRdb's version includes in-frame clones alone and lacks a portion of them. Of approximately 210,000 clones in the sample, about 85% were seen once. Sequences were obtained from PBMCs. These receptors were obtained from a male donor in good health and CMV-seropositive.

This chain links TRBV19 with TRBJ1-5; D gene unclear. The CDR3 is made up of 16 amino acids. Trimming removed 3 bases at V and 2 bases at J, with 14 bases between. Germline V gene lookup returns CDR1 LNHDA and CDR2 SQIVND (reference sequence). Here the CDR3 reads CASSIVLILGNQPQHF. In DNA, the CDR3 is TGTGCCAGTAGTATCGTCCTAATCCTGGGCAATCAGCCCCAGCATTTT.

The chain links TRBV9 to TRBJ2-3; 8 bases map to TRBD2. The V segment lost 4 bases and the J segment 4 bases; nucleotides outside the gene matches: 14. Per the germline V gene, CDR1 is SGDLS and CDR2 is YYNGEE. The CDR3 has 17 residues. The CDR3 loop is CASSSRAGTSVPDTQYF. The CDR3 region has the DNA TGTGCCAGCAGCTCCCGAGCCGGGACTAGTGTCCCAGATACGCAGTATTTT.

This chain links TRBV4-1 with TRBJ2-7; TRBD2 aligns across 8 bases. CDR1 and CDR2 (germline): MGHRA, YSYEKL. Trimming took 3 bases from V and 1 from J; bases not matched to a gene: 8. This CDR3 has 16 residues. The CDR3 DNA reads as TGCGCCAGCAGCCAGATGGGAACTAGCGGTTCCTACGAGCAGTACTTC. Translated, it gives CASSQMGTSGSYEQYF.

The chain combines TRBV25-1 with TRBJ2-1, with 12 bases matching TRBD2. CDR3 length: 14 amino acids. Germline CDR1 is MGHDK and CDR2 is SYGVNS. V gave up 3 bases and J gave up 10 bases; unmatched junction bases: 4. CDR3 loop: CASSETSGRWEQFF. The CDR3 bases are TGTGCCAGCAGTGAGACTAGCGGGAGATGGGAGCAGTTCTTC.

V gene TRBV6-6 combines with J gene TRBJ2-7, with 9 bases aligning to TRBD1. The CDR3 is made up of 16 amino acids. The germline V gene has CDR1 MNHNY and CDR2 SVGAGI (reference sequence). V was pared by 2 bases and J by 7 bases, with 12 bases of the junction left unmatched. The CDR3 spells CASSYNPSQGAKEQYF. CDR3 DNA: TGTGCCAGCAGTTACAACCCATCACAGGGGGCTAAAGAGCAGTACTTC.

CDR3 amino acids: CAIGGGLQADEQFF. As DNA, the CDR3 is TGTGCCATAGGGGGTGGGTTACAGGCGGATGAGCAGTTCTTC. The chain uses TRBV10-3 and TRBJ2-1; D perhaps matches TRBD1 (6 bases). Trimming stripped 9 bases from V and 8 bases from J, with 20 bases between. The CDR3 has 14 amino acids. Germline loops: CDR1 ENHRY, CDR2 SYGVKD.

The chain joins TRBV21-1 to TRBJ2-3; the table's D call TRBD2 went unverified against the DNA. TRBV21-1 is a recognized pseudogene. This CDR3 comprises 16 residues. The CDR3 here is CASSKKSSVSTDTQYF. The CDR3 DNA follows: TGTGCCAGCAGCAAAAAATCTAGCGTGAGCACAGATACGCAGTATTTT.

In its sample, this clone was seen a few times. This chain joins TRBV9 and TRBJ2-1; 9 bases map to TRBD2. The trim removed 0 bases at V and 6 bases at J, leaving 13 bases unmatched. CDR1 and CDR2 from the germline V gene are SGDLS and YYNGEE. CDR3 length equals 18 residues. In nucleotides, the CDR3 is TGTGCCAGCAGCGTAGAGGGTCTCCGGGGCGGGAGGGCCAATGAGCAGTTCTTC. This codes for CASSVEGLRGGRANEQFF.

This clone showed up just once. V gene TRBV23-1 combines with J gene TRBJ2-2; 9 nucleotides line up with TRBD1. TRBV23-1 is placed among ORFs of uncertain function. Germline trimming cut 4 bases from V and 0 bases from J; bases unmatched to any gene: 12. The CDR3 loop spans 19 amino acids. In DNA, the CDR3 is TGCGCCAGCAGTCCCCTTACACAGGGGGCGGAGGCGAACACCGGGGAGCTGTTTTTT. Amino acid sequence: CASSPLTQGAEANTGELFF.

The chain employs TRBV19 and TRBJ2-1; 8 bases match TRBD2. Germline values: CDR1 LNHDA, CDR2 SQIVND (reference sequence). The J segment lost 13 bases and the V segment lost 5 bases, leaving 10 bases of the junction unmatched. The CDR3 sequence is 13 residues long. Here the CDR3 reads CASSGTFGTSQFF. CDR3 coding DNA: TGTGCCAGTAGTGGGACATTCGGGACTAGTCAGTTCTTC.

The chain carries TRBV5-6 and TRBJ1-6; TRBD1 matches 7 bases. The CDR3 totals 14 residues. CDR1 and CDR2 (germline): SGHDT, YYEEEE. J gave up 8 bases and V 2 bases, and 4 bases lay outside the gene matches. CDR3 sequence reads: CASSLRDSYSPLHF. The DNA for the CDR3 is TGTGCCAGCAGCTTACGGGACAGCTATTCACCCCTCCACTTT. Together with reference TRBV5-6 and TRBJ1-6, the CDR3 gives the full variable domain: DAGVTQSPTHLIKTRGQQVTLRCSPKSGHDTVSWYQQALGQGPQFIFQYYEEEERQRGNFPDRFSGHQFPNYSSELNVNALLLGDSALYLCASSLRDSYSPLHFGNGTRLTVT.

The J gene is TRBJ2-2, the V gene TRBV5-4; D not resolved. The germline gives CDR1 SGHNT, CDR2 YYREEE (reference sequence). Trimming removed 4 bases at V and 7 bases at J, with 17 bases between. The CDR3 has 15 residues. The CDR3 protein is CASSPVTTEHGELFF. In DNA form, the CDR3 reads TGTGCCAGCAGCCCAGTAACCACCGAACACGGGGAGCTGTTTTTT. Filled out from reference TRBV5-4 and TRBJ2-2, the complete variable domain reads ETGVTQSPTHLIKTRGQQVTLRCSSQSGHNTVSWYQQALGQGPQFIFQYYREEENGRGNFPPRFSGLQFPNYSSELNVNALELDDSALYLCASSPVTTEHGELFFGEGSRLTVL.

The chain links TRBV4-3 to TRBJ2-1, with 9 bases aligning to TRBD1. The CDR3 runs 15 residues. With 3 bases clipped from V and 7 bases from J, the junction kept 7 bases outside the gene matches. Germline V gene data show CDR1 as LGHNA and CDR2 as YSLEER. The DNA of the CDR3 is TGCGCCAGCAGCCAGGCCCCGGGACAGGGAAATGAGCAGTTCTTC. Translating gives CASSQAPGQGNEQFF.

The chain links TRBV7-6 to TRBJ1-2; unclear D gene. The CDR3 length is 15 residues. Per germline, CDR1 SGHVS and CDR2 FNYEAQ. Trimming stripped 4 bases from V and 2 bases from J, with 14 bases between. CDR3 sequence (DNA): TGTGCCAGCAGCTCCCCCGCAGGCAGCAACTATGGCTACACCTTC. As protein: CASSSPAGSNYGYTF. Looking up the rest from reference TRBV7-6 and TRBJ1-2 gives the full variable domain: GAGVSQSPRYKVTKRGQDVALRCDPISGHVSLYWYRQALGQGPEFLTYFNYEAQQDKSGLPNDRFSAERPEGSISTLTIQRTEQRDSAMYRCASSSPAGSNYGYTFGSGTRLTVV.

This clone occurred a few times. This chain connects TRBV29-1 to TRBJ2-5, with 7 bases matching TRBD1. The closer fit of TRBJ2-7 to the DNA end suggests the J call may be wrong. Germline CDR1 is SQVTM and CDR2 is ANQGSEA. The CDR3 consists of 12 residues. In DNA form, the CDR3 reads TGCAGCGGAAGACAGGGCCTCTACGAGCAGTACTTC. It encodes CSGRQGLYEQYF.

The chain recombines TRBV18 with TRBJ2-5, with a weak D call TRBD2 (8 bases). Trimming left V 6 bases short and J 3 bases short, with 23 bases between. The CDR3 contains 17 residues. Germline V gives CDR1 KGHSH, CDR2 LQKENI. DNA of the CDR3: TGTGCCAGCTCTTCGTCGGTGGGACTAGGGGGCGAAGAGACCCAGTACTTC. Translated: CASSSSVGLGGEETQYF.

The V call is TRBV28, the J call TRBJ2-6; 10 positions match TRBD1. The V and J ends lost 8 bases and 4 bases, in that order; junction bases with no gene match: 8. Per germline, CDR1 MDHEN and CDR2 SYDVKM. There are 16 residues in the CDR3. The CDR3 sequence: CASETGGARGANVLTF. The CDR3 DNA sequence: TGTGCCAGCGAGACAGGGGGCGCGAGAGGGGCCAACGTCCTGACTTTC.

V gene TRBV27 combines with J gene TRBJ2-2; no definite D call. Germline V gene lookup returns CDR1 MNHEY and CDR2 SMNVEV (reference sequence). V gave up 3 bases and J gave up 7 bases, with 6 bases separating them. The CDR3 sequence is 12 residues long. The DNA for the CDR3 is TGTGCCAGCAGTTTGAGGTTCGGGGAGCTGTTTTTT. It codes for CASSLRFGELFF.

The gene calls are TRBV27 and TRBJ2-5; 7 bases are shared with TRBD1. The germline V gene encodes CDR1 MNHEY and CDR2 SMNVEV (reference sequence). CDR3 size: 14 residues. V was pared by 5 bases and J by 1 base, with 4 bases of the junction left unmatched. The chain's CDR3 is CASSPGQAQETQYF. CDR3 in DNA: TGTGCCAGCAGTCCTGGACAGGCCCAAGAGACCCAGTACTTC.

The chain joins TRBV10-2 to TRBJ1-6; maybe TRBD1 (6 bases). V was trimmed by 3 bases and J by 6 bases, leaving 9 bases between them. Looked up from germline, CDR1 is WSHSY and CDR2 is SAAADI. The CDR3 contains 14 residues. The CDR3 here is CASSEGTPNSPLHF. DNA of the CDR3: TGCGCCAGCAGTGAAGGGACACCTAATTCACCCCTCCACTTT.

This chain uses TRBV7-3 with TRBJ1-1; no clear D. Trimming removed 3 bases at V and 1 base at J, with 12 bases between. Germline CDR1 SGHTA, CDR2 FQGTGA. This CDR3 has 15 amino acids. CDR3 sequence: CASSLLLLRNTEAFF. CDR3 coding DNA: TGTGCCAGCAGCTTGTTATTGTTGAGGAACACTGAAGCTTTCTTT.

The rearrangement uses TRBV7-2 and TRBJ2-7; D is ambiguous. The germline V and J ends were trimmed by 1 base and 6 bases, with 7 bases remaining between them. This CDR3 is 12 amino acids long. The germline CDR1 and CDR2 sequences are SGHTA and FQGNSA. CDR3 DNA: TGTGCCAGCAGCTTAGGATACTTCGAGCAGTACTTC. Residues: CASSLGYFEQYF. The full variable domain, rest sourced from reference TRBV7-2 and TRBJ2-7, is GAGVSQSPSNKVTEKGKDVELRCDPISGHTALYWYRQSLGQGLEFLIYFQGNSAPDKSGLPSDRFSAERTGGSVSTLTIQRTQQEDSAVYLCASSLGYFEQYFGPGTRLTVT.

This chain uses TRBV12-2 with TRBJ2-5; the table's D call TRBD2 went unverified against the DNA. TRBV12-2 is termed a pseudogene. The CDR3 totals 14 residues. CDR3 protein: CASRPSTTQETQYF. Here the CDR3 DNA reads TGTGCAAGTCGCCCATCGACTACACAAGAGACCCAGTACTTC.

The chain couples TRBV6-1 to TRBJ2-1; 8 nucleotides align to TRBD2. The germline V gene encodes CDR1 MNHNS and CDR2 SASEGT. The V segment lost 1 base and the J segment 4 bases; nucleotides outside the gene matches: 6. The CDR3 consists of 16 residues. The CDR3 loop reads CASSEDETSAYNEQFF. The CDR3 DNA is TGTGCCAGCAGTGAAGATGAGACTAGCGCTTACAATGAGCAGTTCTTC.

This clone has more than one count but fewer than ten. The chain has TRBV19 and TRBJ1-5; D possibly corresponds to TRBD1 (5 bases). The length of the CDR3 is 15 residues. Germline CDR1 reads LNHDA; CDR2 reads SQIVND (reference sequence). Trimming stripped 7 bases from V and 5 bases from J, with 18 bases between. CDR3 residues: CASNPGVGRYQPQHF. In nucleotides, the CDR3 is TGTGCCAGTAACCCGGGAGTGGGACGGTATCAGCCCCAGCATTTT.

This clone appeared a few times. The rearrangement uses TRBV4-2 and TRBJ1-1, with D possibly TRBD1 on 5 matching bases. Trimming cost V 3 bases and J 8 bases, with 16 bases left between them. Looked up from germline, CDR1 is LGHNA and CDR2 is YNFKEQ. This CDR3 is 14 amino acids long. The CDR3 loop reads CASSQRDGFSEAFF. CDR3 coding DNA: TGTGCCAGCAGCCAGCGGGACGGCTTCTCCGAAGCTTTCTTT.

V and J are TRBV7-9 and TRBJ2-5; no firm D call. V was pared by 1 base and J by 5 bases, with 17 bases between. CDR3 length: 16 residues. Germline V gene data show CDR1 as SEHNR and CDR2 as FQNEAQ (reference sequence). In DNA, the CDR3 is TGTGCCAGCAGCTTAGAAGGCCGAGGTGGAGCTGAGACCCAGTACTTC. The encoded protein is CASSLEGRGGAETQYF. Drawing the rest from reference TRBV7-9 and TRBJ2-5, the complete variable domain is DTGVSQNPRHKITKRGQNVTFRCDPISEHNRLYWYRQTLGQGPEFLTYFQNEAQLEKSRLLSDRFSAERPKGSFSTLEIQRTEQGDSAMYLCASSLEGRGGAETQYFGPGTRLLVL.

This clone was counted a few times. This chain links TRBV7-3 with TRBJ2-6; 8 bases fit TRBD2. This CDR3 has 17 amino acids. The J segment lost 2 bases and the V segment lost 5 bases, leaving 8 bases of the junction unmatched. The germline CDR1 and CDR2 sequences are SGHTA and FQGTGA. The CDR3 is CASSPRGGVAGANVLTF. The CDR3, as DNA: TGTGCCAGCAGCCCCCGGGGGGGAGTTGCTGGGGCCAACGTCCTGACTTTC.

The chain recombines TRBV12-5 with TRBJ2-7; D is ambiguous. The germline gives CDR1 LGHNT, CDR2 FRNRAP. There are 14 residues in the CDR3. V gave up 1 base and J gave up 0 bases, with 7 bases separating them. The chain's CDR3 is CASGLDGGSYEQYF. The DNA of the CDR3 is TGTGCTAGTGGTTTGGATGGCGGCTCCTACGAGCAGTACTTC.